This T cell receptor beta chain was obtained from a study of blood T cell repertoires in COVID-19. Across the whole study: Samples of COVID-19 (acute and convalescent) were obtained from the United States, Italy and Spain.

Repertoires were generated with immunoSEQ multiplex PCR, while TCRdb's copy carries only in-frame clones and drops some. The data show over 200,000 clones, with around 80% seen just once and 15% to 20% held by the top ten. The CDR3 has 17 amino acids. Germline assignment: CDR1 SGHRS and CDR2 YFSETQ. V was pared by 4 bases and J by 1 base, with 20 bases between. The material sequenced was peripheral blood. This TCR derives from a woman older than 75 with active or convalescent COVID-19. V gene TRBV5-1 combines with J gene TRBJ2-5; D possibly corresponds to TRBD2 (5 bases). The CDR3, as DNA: TGCGCCAGCAGCCCCCTTCCGGGGTCTAGATCCCAAGAGACCCAGTACTTC. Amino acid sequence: CASSPLPGSRSQETQYF.